Shown below are 21 T cell receptor beta chains from a single sample sequenced in a study of regulatory T cells in long-lasting Graves disease. Time point specified: persistent/refractory GD, antithyroid drugs over 5 years with positive TRAb. Making the TCR library involved RNA that had been extracted from PBMCs. In building TCR beta libraries, iRepertoire HTBI primers were used together with Arm-PCR of CDR3 regions. TCRdb reanalysed the multiplex PCR reads using MiXCR and keeps one entry per CDR3 protein. This sample has about 470,000 distinct CDR3 sequences, with roughly 20% found just once. Source: peripheral blood mononuclear cells (PBMCs), taken when the disease was refractory, from a patient treated with antithyroid drugs. These receptors originate from a female donor with Graves disease.

In this sample, this clonotype turned up a few times. J is TRBJ1-1 and V is TRBV15, with 7 positions matching TRBD1. Losses at the gene ends were 0 bases for V and 2 bases for J; bases not matched to a gene: 6. The CDR3 is 16 amino acids. CDR1 and CDR2 (germline): LNHNV, YYDKDF (reference sequence). CDR3: CATSRDRYRGNTEAFF. The CDR3 DNA follows: TGTGCCACCAGCAGAGATCGATACAGGGGTAACACTGAAGCTTTCTTT.

This clonotype was picked up many times. This sequence joins TRBV28 and TRBJ1-6; a possible D gene is TRBD1 (6 bases). The V and J ends lost 6 bases and 0 bases respectively, with 15 bases between them. The CDR3 length is 17 residues. Germline values: CDR1 MDHEN, CDR2 SYDVKM. Here the CDR3 reads CASSHLQGSSYNSPLHF. The CDR3 DNA sequence: TGTGCCAGCAGCCACTTACAGGGAAGCTCCTATAATTCACCCCTCCACTTT. Complete variable domain (other parts from reference TRBV28 and TRBJ1-6): DVKVTQSSRYLVKRTGEKVFLECVQDMDHENMFWYRQDPGLGLRLIYFSYDVKMKEKGDIPEGYSVSREKKERFSLILESASTNQTSMYLCASSHLQGSSYNSPLHFGNGTRLTVT.

This clonotype has a handful of counts. The rearrangement joins TRBV30 to TRBJ1-5; D gene uncertain. The CDR3 contains 14 residues. CDR1 and CDR2 from the germline V gene are GTSNPN and SVGIG (reference sequence). V lost 1 base to trimming and J lost 1 base, with 8 bases between them. Here the CDR3 reads CAWSGTISNQPQHF. CDR3 DNA sequence: TGTGCCTGGAGTGGGACTATAAGCAATCAGCCCCAGCATTTT.

This chain connects TRBV11-2 to TRBJ2-7; tentatively, D is TRBD2 (5 bases). Germline-derived CDR1 and CDR2 are SGHAT and FQNNGV. The CDR3 sequence is 18 residues long. With 2 bases removed from V and 4 bases from J, the gap between germline ends came to 24 bases. This CDR3 is CASSLTVPGSAASYEQYF. The CDR3, as DNA: TGTGCCAGCAGCTTAACTGTACCGGGATCAGCGGCCTCTTACGAGCAGTACTTC.

The chain recombines TRBV20-1 with TRBJ1-2; weak D call: TRBD1 (6 bases). V was cut by 6 bases and J by 2 bases, with 13 bases left in between. Germline V gene sequence: CDR1 DFQATT, CDR2 SNEGSKA (reference sequence). CDR3 size: 13 residues. The CDR3, as DNA: TGCAGTGCCACCGGGGGGGCGAACTATGGCTACACCTTC. This codes for CSATGGANYGYTF.

The J gene is TRBJ2-7, the V gene TRBV20-1, with TRBD1 as a possible D gene (5 bases). V lost 0 bases to trimming and J lost 3 bases, with 15 bases between them. The CDR3 is made up of 15 amino acids. Germline V lookup: CDR1 DFQATT, CDR2 SNEGSKA (reference sequence). CDR3 loop: CSARDLIGVDYEQYF. For the CDR3, the DNA is TGCAGTGCTAGAGATCTCATAGGGGTCGACTACGAGCAGTACTTC.

The CDR3 loop is CASSQGADREAFF. CDR3 DNA: TGTGCCAGCAGCCAGGGAGCGGACAGGGAAGCTTTCTTT. This chain links TRBV4-2 with TRBJ1-1; 7 positions match TRBD1. V shed 3 bases, J shed 8 bases, and the junction held 6 bases outside the gene matches. Looked up from germline, CDR1 is LGHNA and CDR2 is YNFKEQ. The CDR3 has 13 residues.

This clonotype was detected ten times or more. J is TRBJ1-5 and V is TRBV20-1; 12 nucleotides match TRBD1. The CDR3 extends over 13 amino acids. The V segment lost 6 bases and the J segment 6 bases; nucleotides outside the gene matches: 3. Germline values: CDR1 DFQATT, CDR2 SNEGSKA (reference sequence). This CDR3 is CSARDRGLQPQHF. In DNA form, the CDR3 reads TGCAGTGCCCGGGACAGGGGGCTTCAGCCCCAGCATTTT.

J is TRBJ1-1 and V is TRBV7-9; 7 bases fit TRBD1. The germline V gene has CDR1 SEHNR and CDR2 FQNEAQ (reference sequence). The CDR3 consists of 14 residues. The ends lost 4 bases at V and 6 bases at J; junction bases unmatched: 8. The CDR3 DNA reads as TGTGCCAGCAGCTCACGACAGGGTCTAGCTGAAGCTTTCTTT. Its protein product is CASSSRQGLAEAFF.

The count of this clonotype is one. This could be a read error, since a much larger clone is one nucleotide away. The gene calls are TRBV2 and TRBJ1-1; no definite D call. V gave up 6 bases and J gave up 0 bases, with 8 bases separating them. Looked up from germline, CDR1 is SNHLY and CDR2 is FYNNEI. This CDR3 contains 13 residues. The CDR3 reads CASRQSLNTEAFF. The CDR3, as DNA: TGTGCCAGCAGACAGAGTTTGAACACTGAAGCTTTCTTT.

At least ten counts were recorded for this clonotype. CDR3 nucleotides: TGTGCCAGCAGTGGACTAGCGGGAGAAGAGACCCAGTACTTC. It yields the protein CASSGLAGEETQYF. The chain uses TRBV6-1 and TRBJ2-5; 12 nucleotides line up with TRBD2. Unmatched junction bases numbered 0, after V lost 4 bases and J lost 3 bases. The CDR3 is made up of 14 amino acids. Germline V gene sequence: CDR1 MNHNS, CDR2 SASEGT.

J is TRBJ2-7 and V is TRBV7-4, with D unclear. Germline CDR1 reads SGHVT; CDR2 reads SQSDAQ. The CDR3 sequence is 15 residues long. The ends were cut back, 5 bases at V and 2 bases at J, with 16 bases in the middle. The CDR3 DNA reads TGTGCCAGCAGCCAACCTCACAAGGATCCCTACGAGCAGTACTTC. Its protein product is CASSQPHKDPYEQYF.

This clonotype showed up many times. CDR3 amino acids: CASSPGGGKREAFF. DNA of the CDR3: TGTGCCAGCAGTCCAGGGGGGGGTAAAAGAGAAGCTTTCTTT. V is TRBV12-3 or TRBV12-4 and J is TRBJ1-1, with 7 bases matching TRBD1. Losses at the gene ends were 5 bases for V and 8 bases for J; bases not matched to a gene: 11. This CDR3 spans 14 amino acids.

This clonotype was detected only a few times. The chain couples TRBV20-1 to TRBJ2-7, with 8 bases identical to TRBD1. V was clipped by 5 bases and J by 2 bases; unmatched bases: 2. The CDR3 runs to 12 residues. The germline V gene has CDR1 DFQATT and CDR2 SNEGSKA (reference sequence). The CDR3 DNA reads as TGCAGTGCTTTGGACAGGGCCTACGAGCAGTACTTC. This translates into CSALDRAYEQYF.

V is TRBV7-9 and J is TRBJ1-1, with D unclear. The germline gives CDR1 SEHNR, CDR2 FQNEAQ (reference sequence). V was shortened by 1 base and J by 11 bases, with 14 bases between the two germline ends. There are 13 residues in the CDR3. The DNA of the CDR3 is TGTGCCAGCAGCTTAGAGGGTCAGATCCAGGCTTTCTTT. Protein product: CASSLEGQIQAFF.

This clonotype was counted once. A far larger clone is just one base off, so this is likely a read error. The chain couples TRBV6-2 or TRBV6-3 to TRBJ2-5; 9 positions match TRBD2. This CDR3 has 19 amino acids. The germline V gene has CDR1 MNHEY and CDR2 SVGEGT. Here the CDR3 reads CASTSAPGTRLAEQEAQYF. The CDR3 DNA reads as TGTGCCAGCACCTCGGCGCCAGGGACTAGACTAGCGGAACAAGAGGCCCAGTACTTC.

CDR3 in amino acids: CASSPEGRETQYF. Written as DNA, the CDR3 is TGTGCCAGTAGTCCGGAGGGCCGAGAGACCCAGTACTTC. V gene TRBV19 combines with J gene TRBJ2-5, with TRBD2 as a possible D gene (6 bases). Trimming shortened V by 5 bases and J by 4 bases, and 11 bases separated the two germline ends. The germline V gene encodes CDR1 LNHDA and CDR2 SQIVND (reference sequence). The length of the CDR3 is 13 residues.

This clonotype was seen at least ten times. The chain joins TRBV27 to TRBJ2-7; 9 bases fit TRBD1. J lost 5 bases, V lost 3 bases, and 8 bases had no gene match. The CDR3 contains 15 residues. CDR1 is MNHEY and CDR2 is SMNVEV in the germline V gene (reference sequence). CDR3 amino acids: CASSFLTGGPNEQYF. In nucleotides, the CDR3 is TGTGCCAGCAGTTTCCTTACAGGGGGCCCCAACGAGCAGTACTTC.

This clonotype was recorded a few times. The V and J genes are TRBV4-3 and TRBJ2-7; tentatively, D is TRBD1 or TRBD2 (5 bases each). This CDR3 contains 15 residues. The ends were cut back, 4 bases at V and 4 bases at J, with 17 bases in the middle. CDR1 LGHNA and CDR2 YSLEER come from the germline V gene. CDR3 protein: CASSPFNGGTYEQYF. The CDR3 region has the DNA TGCGCCAGCAGCCCCTTCAATGGGGGTACTTACGAGCAGTACTTC.

This clonotype came up a few times. The CDR3 sequence is CASSLSRAEQFF. CDR3 DNA sequence: TGTGCCAGCAGTTTATCGAGGGCTGAGCAGTTCTTC. The V gene is TRBV28, the J gene TRBJ2-1; D might be TRBD2 (5 bases). Germline values: CDR1 MDHEN, CDR2 SYDVKM. This CDR3 contains 12 residues. V dropped 1 base and J dropped 9 bases, with 7 bases sitting between them.

This clonotype was seen many times. The V gene is TRBV28, the J gene TRBJ2-7; TRBD2 might be the D (6 bases). Between the trimmed V and J ends, which lost 6 bases and 3 bases, there was a span of 15 bases. This CDR3 has 14 amino acids. The germline V gene encodes CDR1 MDHEN and CDR2 SYDVKM. The CDR3 spells CASSRGRTNYEQYF. CDR3 in DNA: TGTGCCAGCAGCCGGGGGAGGACCAACTACGAGCAGTACTTC.